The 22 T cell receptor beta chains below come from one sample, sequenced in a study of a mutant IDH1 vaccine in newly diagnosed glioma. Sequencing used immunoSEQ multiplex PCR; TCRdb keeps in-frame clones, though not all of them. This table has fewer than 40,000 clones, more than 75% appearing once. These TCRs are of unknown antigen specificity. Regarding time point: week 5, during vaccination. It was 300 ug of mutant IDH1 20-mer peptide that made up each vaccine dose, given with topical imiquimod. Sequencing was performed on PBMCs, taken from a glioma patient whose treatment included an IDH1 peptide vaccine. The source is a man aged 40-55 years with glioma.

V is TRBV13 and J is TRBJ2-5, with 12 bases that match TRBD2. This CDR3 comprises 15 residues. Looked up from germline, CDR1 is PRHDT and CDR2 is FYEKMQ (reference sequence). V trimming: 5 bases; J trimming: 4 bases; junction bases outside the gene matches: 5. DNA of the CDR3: TGTGCCAGCAGCGGGGCTAGCGGGGGGGGAGAGACCCAGTACTTC. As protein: CASSGASGGGETQYF.

The CDR3 sequence is CASSRTGGSYQETQYF. CDR3 sequence (DNA): TGTGCCAGCAGCCGAACAGGGGGTTCGTACCAAGAGACCCAGTACTTC. This chain joins TRBV7-9 and TRBJ2-5; 8 nucleotides align to TRBD1. With 5 bases clipped from V and 0 bases from J, the junction kept 8 bases outside the gene matches. This CDR3 is built from 16 residues. The germline CDR1 and CDR2 sequences are SEHNR and FQNEAQ (reference sequence). Combining the CDR3 with reference TRBV7-9 and TRBJ2-5 gives the whole variable domain DTGVSQNPRHKITKRGQNVTFRCDPISEHNRLYWYRQTLGQGPEFLTYFQNEAQLEKSRLLSDRFSAERPKGSFSTLEIQRTEQGDSAMYLCASSRTGGSYQETQYFGPGTRLLVL.

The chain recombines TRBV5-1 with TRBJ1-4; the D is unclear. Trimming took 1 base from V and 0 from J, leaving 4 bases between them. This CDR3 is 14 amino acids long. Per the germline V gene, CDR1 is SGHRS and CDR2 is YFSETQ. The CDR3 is CASSLSATNEKLFF. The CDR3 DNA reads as TGCGCCAGCAGCTTGTCAGCAACTAATGAAAAACTGTTTTTT.

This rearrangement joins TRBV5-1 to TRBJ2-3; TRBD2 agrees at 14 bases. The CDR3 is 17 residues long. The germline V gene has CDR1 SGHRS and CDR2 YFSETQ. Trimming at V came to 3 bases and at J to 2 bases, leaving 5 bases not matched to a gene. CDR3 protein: CASSSGLAGANTDTQYF. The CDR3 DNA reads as TGCGCCAGCAGCTCGGGACTAGCGGGGGCCAACACAGATACGCAGTATTTT.

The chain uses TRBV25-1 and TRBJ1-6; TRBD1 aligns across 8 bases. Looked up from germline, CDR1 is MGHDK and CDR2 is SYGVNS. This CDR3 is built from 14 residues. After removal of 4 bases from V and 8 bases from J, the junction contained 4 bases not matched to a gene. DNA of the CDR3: TGTGCCAGCAGTGCCGGACAGGGACATTCACCCCTCCACTTT. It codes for CASSAGQGHSPLHF.

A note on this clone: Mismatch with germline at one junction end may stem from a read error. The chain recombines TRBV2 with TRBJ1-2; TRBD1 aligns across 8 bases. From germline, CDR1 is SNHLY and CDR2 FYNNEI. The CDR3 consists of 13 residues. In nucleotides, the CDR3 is TGTGCCAGCGGAGGACAGGGAGCGTATCCGGGAGCCTTC. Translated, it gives CASGGQGAYPGAF.

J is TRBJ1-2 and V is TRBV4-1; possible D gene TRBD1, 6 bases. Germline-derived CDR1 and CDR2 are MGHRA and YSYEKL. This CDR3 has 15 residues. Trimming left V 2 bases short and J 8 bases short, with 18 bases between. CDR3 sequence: CASSQRGGGPRGYTF. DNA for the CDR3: TGCGCCAGCAGCCAACGGGGAGGGGGGCCGCGGGGCTACACCTTC.

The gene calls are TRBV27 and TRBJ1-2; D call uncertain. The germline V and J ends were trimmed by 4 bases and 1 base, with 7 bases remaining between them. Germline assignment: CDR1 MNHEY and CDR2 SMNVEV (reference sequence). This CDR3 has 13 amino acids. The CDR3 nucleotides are TGTGCCAGCAGTTCTACGCTTAACTATGGCTACACCTTC. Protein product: CASSSTLNYGYTF.

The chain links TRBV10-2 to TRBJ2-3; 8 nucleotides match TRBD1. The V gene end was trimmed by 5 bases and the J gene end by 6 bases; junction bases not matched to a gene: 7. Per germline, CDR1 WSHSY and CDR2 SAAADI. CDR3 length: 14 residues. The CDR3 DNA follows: TGCGCCAGCAGTCGGACAGGGCCTATTGATACGCAGTATTTT. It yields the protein CASSRTGPIDTQYF.

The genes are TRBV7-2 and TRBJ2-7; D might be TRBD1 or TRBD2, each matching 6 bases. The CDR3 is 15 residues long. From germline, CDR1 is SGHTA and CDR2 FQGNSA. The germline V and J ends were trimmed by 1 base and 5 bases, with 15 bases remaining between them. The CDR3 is CASSLVGGASNEQYF. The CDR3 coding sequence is TGTGCCAGCAGCTTAGTGGGGGGCGCCTCGAACGAGCAGTACTTC.

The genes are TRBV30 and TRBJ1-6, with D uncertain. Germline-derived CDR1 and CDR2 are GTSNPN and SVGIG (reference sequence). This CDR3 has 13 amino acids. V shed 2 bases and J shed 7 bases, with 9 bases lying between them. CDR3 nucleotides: TGTGCCTGGAGTTATTTTGGGAATTCACCCCTCCACTTT. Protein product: CAWSYFGNSPLHF.

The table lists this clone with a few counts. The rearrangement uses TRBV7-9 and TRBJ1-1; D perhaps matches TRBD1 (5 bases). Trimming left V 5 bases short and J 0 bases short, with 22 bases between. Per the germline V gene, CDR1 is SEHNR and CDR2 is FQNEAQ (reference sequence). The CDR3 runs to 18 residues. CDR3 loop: CASSHSRTQGGMNTEAFF. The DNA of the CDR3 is TGTGCCAGCAGCCACAGTCGGACCCAGGGCGGCATGAACACTGAAGCTTTCTTT. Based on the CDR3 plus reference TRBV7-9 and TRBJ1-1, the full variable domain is DTGVSQNPRHKITKRGQNVTFRCDPISEHNRLYWYRQTLGQGPEFLTYFQNEAQLEKSRLLSDRFSAERPKGSFSTLEIQRTEQGDSAMYLCASSHSRTQGGMNTEAFFGQGTRLTVV.

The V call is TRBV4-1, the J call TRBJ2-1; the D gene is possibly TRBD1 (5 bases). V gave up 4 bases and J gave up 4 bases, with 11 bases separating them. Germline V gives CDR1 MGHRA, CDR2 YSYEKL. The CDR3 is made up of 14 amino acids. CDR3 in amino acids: CASSRGRQYNEQFF. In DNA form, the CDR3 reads TGCGCCAGCAGCCGAGGCAGACAGTACAATGAGCAGTTCTTC.

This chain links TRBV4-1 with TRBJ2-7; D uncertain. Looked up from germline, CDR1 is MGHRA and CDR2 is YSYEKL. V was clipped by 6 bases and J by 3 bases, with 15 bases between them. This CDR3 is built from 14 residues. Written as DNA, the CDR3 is TGCGCCAGCAGTCCGGAGACACCGGACTACGAGCAGTACTTC. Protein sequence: CASSPETPDYEQYF.

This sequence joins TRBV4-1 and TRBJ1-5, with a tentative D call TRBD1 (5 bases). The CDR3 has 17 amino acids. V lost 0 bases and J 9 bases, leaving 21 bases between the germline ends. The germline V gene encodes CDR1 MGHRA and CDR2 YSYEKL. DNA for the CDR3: TGCGCCAGCAGCCAAGATAAGATGGGGGGTCACGCCCGGCCCCAGCATTTT. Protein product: CASSQDKMGGHARPQHF.

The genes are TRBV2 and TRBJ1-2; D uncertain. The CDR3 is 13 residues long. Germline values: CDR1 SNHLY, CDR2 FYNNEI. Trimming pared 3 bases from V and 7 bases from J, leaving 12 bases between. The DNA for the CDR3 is TGTGCCAGCAGTGACATTCCCCCTGGTGGCTACACCTTC. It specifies CASSDIPPGGYTF. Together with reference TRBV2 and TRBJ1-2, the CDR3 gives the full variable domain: EPEVTQTPSHQVTQMGQEVILRCVPISNHLYFYWYRQILGQKVEFLVSFYNNEISEKSEIFDDQFSVERPDGSNFTLKIRSTKLEDSAMYFCASSDIPPGGYTFGSGTRLTVV.

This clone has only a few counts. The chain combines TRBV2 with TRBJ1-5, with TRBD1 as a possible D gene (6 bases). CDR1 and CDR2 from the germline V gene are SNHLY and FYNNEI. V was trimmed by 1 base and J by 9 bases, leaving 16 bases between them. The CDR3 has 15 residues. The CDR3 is CASSEEDSSAGPQHF. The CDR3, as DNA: TGTGCCAGCAGTGAAGAGGACAGCTCCGCGGGGCCCCAGCATTTT.

The CDR3 nucleotides are TGCGCCAGCAGCCCCGGGGACACCTACGAGCAGTACTTC. Protein product: CASSPGDTYEQYF. V is TRBV5-1 and J is TRBJ2-7, with D perhaps matching TRBD1 (6 bases). Per the germline V gene, CDR1 is SGHRS and CDR2 is YFSETQ. This CDR3 is 13 amino acids long. V was trimmed by 4 bases and J by 2 bases, leaving 10 bases between them.

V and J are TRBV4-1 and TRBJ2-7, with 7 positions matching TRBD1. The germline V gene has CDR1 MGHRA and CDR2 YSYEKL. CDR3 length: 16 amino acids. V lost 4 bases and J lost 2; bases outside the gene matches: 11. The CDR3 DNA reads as TGCGCCAGCAGCCTTAAGCCTAACGGACAGGCCTACGAGCAGTACTTC. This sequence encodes CASSLKPNGQAYEQYF.

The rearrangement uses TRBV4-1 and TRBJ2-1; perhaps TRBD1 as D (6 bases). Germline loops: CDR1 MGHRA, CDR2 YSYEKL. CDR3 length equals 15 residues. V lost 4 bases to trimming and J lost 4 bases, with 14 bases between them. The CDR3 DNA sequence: TGCGCCAGCAGCCGGGCTAACAGGGATTACAATGAGCAGTTCTTC. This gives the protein CASSRANRDYNEQFF.

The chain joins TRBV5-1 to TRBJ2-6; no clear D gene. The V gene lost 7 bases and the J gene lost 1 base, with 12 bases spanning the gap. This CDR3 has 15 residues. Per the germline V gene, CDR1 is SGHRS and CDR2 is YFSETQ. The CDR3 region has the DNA TGCGCCAGCTACCCCGACATGTCTGGGGCCAACGTCCTGACTTTC. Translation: CASYPDMSGANVLTF. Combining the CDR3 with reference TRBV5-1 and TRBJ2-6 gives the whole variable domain KAGVTQTPRYLIKTRGQQVTLSCSPISGHRSVSWYQQTPGQGLQFLFEYFSETQRNKGNFPGRFSGRQFSNSRSEMNVSTLELGDSALYLCASYPDMSGANVLTFGAGSRLTVL.

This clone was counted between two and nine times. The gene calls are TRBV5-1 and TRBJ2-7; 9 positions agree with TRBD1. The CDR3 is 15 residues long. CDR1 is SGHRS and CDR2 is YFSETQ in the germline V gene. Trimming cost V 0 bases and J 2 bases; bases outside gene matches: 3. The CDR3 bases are TGCGCCAGCAGCTTGGCCGGGACAGGGACCTACGAGCAGTACTTC. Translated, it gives CASSLAGTGTYEQYF.